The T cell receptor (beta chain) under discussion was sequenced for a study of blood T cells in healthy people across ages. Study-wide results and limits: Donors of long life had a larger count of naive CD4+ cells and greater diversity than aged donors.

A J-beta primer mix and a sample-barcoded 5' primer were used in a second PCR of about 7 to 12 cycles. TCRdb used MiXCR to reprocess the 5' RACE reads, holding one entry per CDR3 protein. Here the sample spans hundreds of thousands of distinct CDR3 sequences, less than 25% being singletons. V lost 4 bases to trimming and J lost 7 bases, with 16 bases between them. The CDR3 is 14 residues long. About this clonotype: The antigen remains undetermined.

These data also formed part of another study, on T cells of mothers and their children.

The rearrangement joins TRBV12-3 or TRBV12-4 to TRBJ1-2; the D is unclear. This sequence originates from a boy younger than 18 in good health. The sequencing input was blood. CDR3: CASSSGRALPGYTF. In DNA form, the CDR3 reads TGTGCCAGCAGTTCGGGGAGGGCCCTCCCTGGCTACACCTTC.